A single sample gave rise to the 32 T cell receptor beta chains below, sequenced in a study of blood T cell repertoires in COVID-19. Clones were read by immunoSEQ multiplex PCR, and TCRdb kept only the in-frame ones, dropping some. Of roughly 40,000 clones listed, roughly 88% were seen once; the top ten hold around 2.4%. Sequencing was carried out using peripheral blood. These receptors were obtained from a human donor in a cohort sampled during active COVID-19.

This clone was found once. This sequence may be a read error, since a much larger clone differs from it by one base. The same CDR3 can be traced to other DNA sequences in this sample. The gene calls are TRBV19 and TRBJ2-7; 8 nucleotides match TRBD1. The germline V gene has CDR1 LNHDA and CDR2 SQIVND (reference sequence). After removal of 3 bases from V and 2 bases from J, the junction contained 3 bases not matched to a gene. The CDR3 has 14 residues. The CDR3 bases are TGTGCCAGTAGTATCGGGACAGGCCCCTACGAGCAGTACTTC. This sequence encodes CASSIGTGPYEQYF. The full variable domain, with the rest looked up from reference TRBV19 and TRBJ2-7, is DGGITQSPKYLFRKEGQNVTLSCEQNLNHDAMYWYRQDPGQGLRLIYYSQIVNDFQKGDIAEGYSVSREKKESFPLTVTSAQKNPTAFYLCASSIGTGPYEQYFGPGTRLTVT.

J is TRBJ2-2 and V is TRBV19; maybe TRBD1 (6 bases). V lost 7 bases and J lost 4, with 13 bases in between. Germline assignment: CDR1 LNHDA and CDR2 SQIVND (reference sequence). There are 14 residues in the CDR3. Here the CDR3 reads CASILARGTGELFF. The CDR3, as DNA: TGTGCCAGTATTCTAGCCAGGGGCACCGGGGAGCTGTTTTTT.

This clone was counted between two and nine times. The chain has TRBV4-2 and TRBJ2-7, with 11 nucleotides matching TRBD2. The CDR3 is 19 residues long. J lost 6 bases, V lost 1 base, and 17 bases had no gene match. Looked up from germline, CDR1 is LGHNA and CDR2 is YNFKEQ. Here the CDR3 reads CASSQGRGVAGGPPGEQYF. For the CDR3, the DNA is TGTGCCAGCAGCCAAGGGCGAGGGGTAGCGGGGGGGCCTCCGGGCGAGCAGTACTTC.

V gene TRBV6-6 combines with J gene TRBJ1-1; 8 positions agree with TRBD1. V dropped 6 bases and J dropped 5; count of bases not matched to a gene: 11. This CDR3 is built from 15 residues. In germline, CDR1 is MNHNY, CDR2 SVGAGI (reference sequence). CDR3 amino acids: CASSTPTGDRTEAFF. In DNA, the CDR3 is TGTGCCAGCAGCACTCCGACAGGGGACCGGACTGAAGCTTTCTTT.

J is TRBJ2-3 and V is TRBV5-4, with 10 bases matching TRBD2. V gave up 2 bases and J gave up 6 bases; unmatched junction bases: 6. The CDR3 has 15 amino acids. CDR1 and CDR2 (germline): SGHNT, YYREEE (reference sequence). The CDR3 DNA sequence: TGTGCCAGCAGCTTCAGCGGGGGGGGCCGGGATACGCAGTATTTT. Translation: CASSFSGGGRDTQYF.

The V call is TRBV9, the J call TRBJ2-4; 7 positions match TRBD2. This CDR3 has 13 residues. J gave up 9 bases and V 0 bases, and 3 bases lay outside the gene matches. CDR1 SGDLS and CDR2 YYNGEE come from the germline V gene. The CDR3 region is CASSVDQRGIQYF. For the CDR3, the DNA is TGTGCCAGCAGCGTAGATCAGCGGGGCATTCAGTACTTC. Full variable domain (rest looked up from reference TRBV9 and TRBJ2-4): DSGVTQTPKHLITATGQRVTLRCSPRSGDLSVYWYQQSLDQGLQFLIQYYNGEERAKGNILERFSAQQFPDLHSELNLSSLELGDSALYFCASSVDQRGIQYFGAGTRLSVL.

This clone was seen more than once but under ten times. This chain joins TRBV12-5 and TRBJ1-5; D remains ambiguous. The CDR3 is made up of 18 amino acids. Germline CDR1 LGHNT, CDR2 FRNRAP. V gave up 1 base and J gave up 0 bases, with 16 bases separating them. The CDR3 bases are TGTGCTAGTGGTTTGGGGCACTTGGACTTTGCTAGCAATCAGCCCCAGCATTTT. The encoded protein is CASGLGHLDFASNQPQHF.

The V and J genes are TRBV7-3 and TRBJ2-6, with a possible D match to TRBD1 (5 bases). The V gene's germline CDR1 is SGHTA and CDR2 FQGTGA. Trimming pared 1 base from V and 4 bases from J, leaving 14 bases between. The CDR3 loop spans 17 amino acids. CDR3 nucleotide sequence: TGTGCCAGCAGCTTAAGCGGCAGGGTTGGAGGGGCCAACGTCCTGACTTTC. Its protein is CASSLSGRVGGANVLTF.

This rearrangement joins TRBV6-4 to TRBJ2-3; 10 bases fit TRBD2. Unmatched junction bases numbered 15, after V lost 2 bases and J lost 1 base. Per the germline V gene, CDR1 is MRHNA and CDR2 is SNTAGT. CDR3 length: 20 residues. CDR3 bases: TGTGCCAGCAGTGACGAGGCGGAAAGCGGGGGGGCCGGCGGCACAGATACGCAGTATTTT. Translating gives CASSDEAESGGAGGTDTQYF.

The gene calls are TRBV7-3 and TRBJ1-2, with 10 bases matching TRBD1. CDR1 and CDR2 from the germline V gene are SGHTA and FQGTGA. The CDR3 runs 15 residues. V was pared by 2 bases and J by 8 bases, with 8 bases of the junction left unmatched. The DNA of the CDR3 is TGTGCCAGCAGCTTACGTGGGACAGGGGATCGGGGCTACACCTTC. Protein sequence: CASSLRGTGDRGYTF.

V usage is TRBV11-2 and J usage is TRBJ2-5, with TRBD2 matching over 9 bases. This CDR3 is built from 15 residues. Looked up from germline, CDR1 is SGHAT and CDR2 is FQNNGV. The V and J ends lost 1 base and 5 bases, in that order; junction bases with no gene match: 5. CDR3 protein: CASSLGSGGQETQYF. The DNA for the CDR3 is TGTGCCAGCAGCTTAGGGAGCGGGGGGCAGGAGACCCAGTACTTC.

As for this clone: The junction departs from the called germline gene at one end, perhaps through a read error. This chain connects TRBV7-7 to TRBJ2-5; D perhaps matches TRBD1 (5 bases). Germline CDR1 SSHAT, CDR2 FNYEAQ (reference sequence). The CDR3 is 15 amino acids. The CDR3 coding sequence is TGTGCTAGCAGCTTAATTACAGGAAATCAAGAGACCCAGTACTTC. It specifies CASSLITGNQETQYF.

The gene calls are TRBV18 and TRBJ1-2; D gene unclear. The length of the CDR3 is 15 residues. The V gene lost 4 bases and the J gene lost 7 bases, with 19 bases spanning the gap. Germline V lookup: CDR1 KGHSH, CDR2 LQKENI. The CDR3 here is CASSRRQTYGGGYTF. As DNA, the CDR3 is TGTGCCAGCTCACGGAGGCAAACCTATGGTGGTGGCTACACCTTC.

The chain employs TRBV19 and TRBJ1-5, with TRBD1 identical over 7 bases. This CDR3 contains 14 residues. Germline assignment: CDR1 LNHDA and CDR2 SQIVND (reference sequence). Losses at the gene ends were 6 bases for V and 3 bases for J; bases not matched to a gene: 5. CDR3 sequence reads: CASSQGQLNQPQHF. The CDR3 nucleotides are TGTGCCAGTAGCCAGGGACAGCTCAATCAGCCCCAGCATTTT.

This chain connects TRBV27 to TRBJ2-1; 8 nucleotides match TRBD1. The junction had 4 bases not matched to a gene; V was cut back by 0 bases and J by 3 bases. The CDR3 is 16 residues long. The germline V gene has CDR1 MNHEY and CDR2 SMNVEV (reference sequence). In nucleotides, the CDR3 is TGTGCCAGCAGTTTATCAGCAGGGGGCAGCTACAATGAGCAGTTCTTC. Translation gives CASSLSAGGSYNEQFF.

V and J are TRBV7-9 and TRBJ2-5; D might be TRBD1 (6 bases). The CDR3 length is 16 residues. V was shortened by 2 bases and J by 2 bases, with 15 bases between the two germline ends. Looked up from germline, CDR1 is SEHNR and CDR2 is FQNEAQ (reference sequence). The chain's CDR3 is CASSLFLGHSQETQYF. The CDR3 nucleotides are TGTGCCAGCAGCTTATTTCTGGGACACTCTCAAGAGACCCAGTACTTC.

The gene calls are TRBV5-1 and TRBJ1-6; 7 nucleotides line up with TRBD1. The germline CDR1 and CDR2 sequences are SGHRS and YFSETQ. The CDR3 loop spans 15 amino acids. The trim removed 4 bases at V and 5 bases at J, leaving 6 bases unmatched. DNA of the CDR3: TGCGCCAGCAGCCTAGAACAGGGGAATAATTCACCCCTCCACTTT. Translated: CASSLEQGNNSPLHF.

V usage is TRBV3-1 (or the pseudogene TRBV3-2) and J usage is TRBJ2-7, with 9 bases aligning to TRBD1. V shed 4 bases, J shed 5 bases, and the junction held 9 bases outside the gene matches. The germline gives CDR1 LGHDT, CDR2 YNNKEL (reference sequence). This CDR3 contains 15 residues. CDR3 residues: CASSPRDREVDEQYF. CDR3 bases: TGTGCCAGCAGCCCAAGGGACAGGGAGGTGGACGAGCAGTACTTC.

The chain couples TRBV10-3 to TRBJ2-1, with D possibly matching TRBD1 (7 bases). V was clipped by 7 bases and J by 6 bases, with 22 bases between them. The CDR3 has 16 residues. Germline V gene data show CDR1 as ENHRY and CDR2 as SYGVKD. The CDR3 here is CAITGQQGIGGNEQFF. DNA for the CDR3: TGTGCCATCACCGGACAACAGGGGATCGGGGGCAATGAGCAGTTCTTC.

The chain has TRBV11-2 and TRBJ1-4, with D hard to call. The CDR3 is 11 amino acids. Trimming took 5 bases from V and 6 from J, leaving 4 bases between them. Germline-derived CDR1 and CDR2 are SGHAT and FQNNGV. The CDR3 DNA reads TGTGCCAGCAGCCTCCATGAAAAACTGTTTTTT. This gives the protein CASSLHEKLFF.

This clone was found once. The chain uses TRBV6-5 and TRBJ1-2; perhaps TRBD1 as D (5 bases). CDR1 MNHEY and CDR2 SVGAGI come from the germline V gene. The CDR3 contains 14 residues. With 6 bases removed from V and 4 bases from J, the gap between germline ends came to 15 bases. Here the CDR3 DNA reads TGTGCCAGCAGGAAAAACGGCAGGGTCTATGGCTACACCTTC. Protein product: CASRKNGRVYGYTF.

CDR3: CASSASGQGSSGANVLTF. Here the CDR3 DNA reads TGTGCCAGCAGCGCCAGTGGACAGGGTAGCTCTGGGGCCAACGTCCTGACTTTC. The chain carries TRBV9 and TRBJ2-6; 8 nucleotides line up with TRBD1. CDR1 is SGDLS and CDR2 is YYNGEE in the germline V gene. The CDR3 consists of 18 residues. The trim removed 3 bases at V and 0 bases at J, leaving 8 bases unmatched.

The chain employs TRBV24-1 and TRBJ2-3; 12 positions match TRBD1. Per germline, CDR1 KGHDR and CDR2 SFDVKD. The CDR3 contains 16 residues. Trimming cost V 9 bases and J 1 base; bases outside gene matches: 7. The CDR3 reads CATSPGTGGGTDTQYF. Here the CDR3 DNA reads TGTGCCACCTCCCCCGGGACAGGGGGCGGCACAGATACGCAGTATTTT.

The CDR3 spells CASRVAGGTNEKLFF. In DNA, the CDR3 is TGTGCCAGCAGAGTCGCAGGGGGAACTAATGAAAAACTGTTTTTT. V gene TRBV27 combines with J gene TRBJ1-4; 7 positions match TRBD1. CDR1 is MNHEY and CDR2 is SMNVEV in the germline V gene (reference sequence). V dropped 6 bases and J dropped 1; count of bases not matched to a gene: 5. The CDR3 is 15 amino acids.

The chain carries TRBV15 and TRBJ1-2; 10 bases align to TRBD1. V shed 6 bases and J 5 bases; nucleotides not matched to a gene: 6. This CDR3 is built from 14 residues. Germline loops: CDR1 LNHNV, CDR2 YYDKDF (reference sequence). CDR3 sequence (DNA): TGTGCCACCAGGGACAGGGGGAGGGGGTATGGCTACACCTTC. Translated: CATRDRGRGYGYTF.

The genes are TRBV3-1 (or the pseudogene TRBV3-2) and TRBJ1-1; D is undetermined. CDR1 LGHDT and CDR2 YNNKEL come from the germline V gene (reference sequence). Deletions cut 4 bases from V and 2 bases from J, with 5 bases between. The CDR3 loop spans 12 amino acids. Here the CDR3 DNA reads TGTGCCAGCAGCCTACTAAACACTGAAGCTTTCTTT. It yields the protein CASSLLNTEAFF.

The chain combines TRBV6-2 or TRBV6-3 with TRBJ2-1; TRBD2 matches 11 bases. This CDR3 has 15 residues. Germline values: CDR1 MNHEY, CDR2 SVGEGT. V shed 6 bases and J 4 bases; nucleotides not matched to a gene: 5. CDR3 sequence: CASSPGTSGYNEQFF. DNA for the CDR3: TGTGCCAGCAGCCCCGGGACTAGCGGATACAATGAGCAGTTCTTC.

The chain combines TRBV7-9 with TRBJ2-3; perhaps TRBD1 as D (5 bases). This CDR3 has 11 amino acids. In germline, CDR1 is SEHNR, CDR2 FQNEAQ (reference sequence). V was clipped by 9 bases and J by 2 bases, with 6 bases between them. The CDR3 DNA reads TGTGCCAGTGGGGCCACAGATACGCAGTATTTT. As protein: CASGATDTQYF.

DNA for the CDR3: TGTGCCAGCAGCTTAGATGGACAGGGGTACCCCGAAGCTTTCTTT. This translates into CASSLDGQGYPEAFF. The gene calls are TRBV11-3 and TRBJ1-1, with 9 bases matching TRBD1. The CDR3 sequence is 15 residues long. Germline-derived CDR1 and CDR2 are SGHNT and YENEEA. V shed 0 bases and J 8 bases; nucleotides not matched to a gene: 7.

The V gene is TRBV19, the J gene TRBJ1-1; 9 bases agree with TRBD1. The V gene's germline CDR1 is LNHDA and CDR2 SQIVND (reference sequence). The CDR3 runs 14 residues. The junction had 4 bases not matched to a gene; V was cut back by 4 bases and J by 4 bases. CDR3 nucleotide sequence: TGTGCCAGTAGTAGGGGGACAGGGCCCACTGAAGCTTTCTTT. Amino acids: CASSRGTGPTEAFF.

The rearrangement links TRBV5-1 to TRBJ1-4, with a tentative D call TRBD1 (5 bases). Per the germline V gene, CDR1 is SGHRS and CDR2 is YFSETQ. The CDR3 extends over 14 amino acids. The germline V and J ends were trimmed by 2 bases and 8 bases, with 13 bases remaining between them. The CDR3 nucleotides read TGCGCCAGCAGCTTCTCCACCCAGGGAGAAAAACTGTTTTTT. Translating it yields CASSFSTQGEKLFF. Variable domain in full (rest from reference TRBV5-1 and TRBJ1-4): KAGVTQTPRYLIKTRGQQVTLSCSPISGHRSVSWYQQTPGQGLQFLFEYFSETQRNKGNFPGRFSGRQFSNSRSEMNVSTLELGDSALYLCASSFSTQGEKLFFGSGTQLSVL.

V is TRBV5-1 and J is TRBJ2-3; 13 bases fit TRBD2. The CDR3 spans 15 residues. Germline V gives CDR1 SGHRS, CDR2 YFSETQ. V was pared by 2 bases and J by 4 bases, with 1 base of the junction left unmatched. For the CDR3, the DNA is TGCGCCAGCAGCTTAACTAGCGGGGGGGCAGATACGCAGTATTTT. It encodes CASSLTSGGADTQYF.